This T cell receptor (beta chain) appears in the sequencing data of a study of HIV-infected children after antiretroviral therapy interruption (dated by TCRdb to about 2019). Background on the whole study: Eight children were included: four on planned treatment interruption and four on continuous treatment, all with CD4+ count above 500 and viral load below 50 copies/ml. The interruption group had a median age of about 9.5 years, and the continuous treatment group had a median age of around 8 years. Exposure to EBV and CMV had been recorded for most participating children. Interruption-arm samples came from week 0, week 12, end of interruption (week 24 or 48), and about 3 years after study end. Continuous-treatment samples were analyzed from corresponding weeks 0, 48 and 150. Alongside measurements of thymic output, the study compared TCR repertoires of children on planned treatment interruption with TCR repertoires of children on continuous antiretroviral treatment. Points the paper makes about the study in general: Shared-triplet CDR3 clusters increased after interruption in a few patients; the overall increase was not significant unless one outlier patient was excluded. The small number of patients is a limitation of the study, so the data should be interpreted with caution. In naive CD4+ repertoires of PTI patients, reduced CDR3 sharing between time points was observed after interruption began, whereas many sequences were found to be shared between end of interruption and 3 years later.

The receptor library was made with 3' RACE. TCR libraries were built from RNA using a 3' RACE protocol with unique molecular identifiers to correct PCR amplification bias. As many as 12 amplicon libraries were pooled and then sequenced on an Illumina MiSeq using v2 2x250 paired-end chemistry. Regarding the original processing steps: Decombinator was used to process the reads, assigning V and J genes and CDR3 and applying barcode-based correction of errors and PCR bias. Repertoires were subsampled to equal depth before Gini coefficient calculation using the R ineq package. CDR3 similarity was assessed with GLIPH, Hamming distance and a shared triplet metric. Clones were called with MiXCR by TCRdb after fastp trimmed the public reads at Q25, and only in-frame beta chains were retained. Duplicate CDR3 protein sequences are folded into a single record with the most common DNA and genes. It is TCRdb's table, rather than the study itself, that gives the V and J calls and clone size. In all, the sample holds about 15,000 distinct CDR3 sequences, and 3% to 3.5% of those were seen once. In total, the top ten clones hold around 31% of the sample.

Explained via the paper, the treatment or condition label denotes: PENTA 11 planned treatment interruption arm or continuous ART arm. Children from the United Kingdom aged 2 to 15 years who had been given at least three-drug ART for at least 24 weeks were enrolled as participants. Cryopreserved PBMCs containing at least 5 million viable cells were required, and a few candidate patients were excluded because of low viable PBMC yield. Memory CD8+ CD45RO+ CD45RA- T cells were FACS-sorted from thawed PBMCs on a FACSAria III cell sorter. After sorting, the cells were fixed and RNA was extracted first with the RNeasy FFPE kit and then with the RNeasy Micro kit. Trimming accounts for 3 bases at V and 5 bases at J, while the number of junction bases matched to no gene is 10. The CDR3 holds 15 amino acids from the cysteine to the phenylalanine. The sequence is cut down to CDR3 DNA, 45 bases in frame from base 1. Sequences SGHRS (CDR1) and YFSETQ (CDR2) are obtained from the germline V gene.

This clonotype showed up many times. Its antigen target is currently unknown. Qualities for individual bases were not recorded, and no much larger clone is one base off. Sequencing was performed on CD45RO+ CD8+ T cells from PBMCs, pooled from several time points, taken from a donor given antiretroviral therapy, either interrupted or continuous. The sample's cell subset or site label is to be understood as: memory CD8+ CD45RO+ CD45RA- T cells. The receptor's source is a pool of human donors with HIV. The sequence links TRBV5-1 to TRBJ1-1; 7 nucleotides in the junction match TRBD1. In nucleotide form, the sequence is TGCGCCAGCAGCTACGCCACAGGGGTGGGGACTGAAGCTTTCTTT. Translated, this is CASSYATGVGTEAFF.